One sample yielded the 14 T cell receptor beta chains listed below, sequenced in a study of identical twins. TCRdb reprocessed the 5' RACE reads via MiXCR and lists one record per CDR3 protein. The sample contains some 250,000 distinct CDR3 sequences, 5.5% to 7.5% of which appear only once. These data also formed part of another study, on T cells expressing NK-cell markers.

Sequenced: CD8+ T cells sorted from blood. The receptors originated from a woman aged 18-30 years in good health.

This clonotype was detected many times. The chain uses TRBV9 and TRBJ2-1; the D gene is possibly TRBD2 (7 bases). Trimming cost V 3 bases and J 8 bases, with 18 bases left between them. From germline, CDR1 is SGDLS and CDR2 YYNGEE. The CDR3 loop spans 15 amino acids. The CDR3 coding sequence is TGTGCCAGCAGCGCCTCTTGGGGGGGCCATGATGAGCAGTTCTTC. It translates to CASSASWGGHDEQFF.

This chain connects TRBV7-6 to TRBJ1-1; D is unclear. Trimming cost V 5 bases and J 1 base, with 8 bases left between them. The V gene's germline CDR1 is SGHVS and CDR2 FNYEAQ. This CDR3 is built from 13 residues. The CDR3 region has the DNA TGTGCCAGCAGCCGTCGAAGGAACACTGAAGCTTTCTTT. Residues: CASSRRRNTEAFF.

This clonotype was seen more than once but under ten times. The chain is built from TRBV16 and TRBJ1-2; no clear D gene. V was trimmed by 4 bases and J by 10 bases, leaving 13 bases between them. CDR3 length: 12 amino acids. Germline V gene sequence: CDR1 KGHSY, CDR2 FQNENV. The CDR3 DNA reads TGTGCCAGCAGCCGTGACTTACCCCTCTACACCTTC. This gives the protein CASSRDLPLYTF.

This chain connects TRBV18 to TRBJ2-1; 9 bases align to TRBD2. This CDR3 has 15 residues. Germline loops: CDR1 KGHSH, CDR2 LQKENI. J was trimmed by 7 bases and V by 0 bases; bases with no gene match: 4. Here the CDR3 DNA reads TGTGCCAGCTCACCACCAGCGGGGGGCTGGAATGAGCAGTTCTTC. Translated: CASSPPAGGWNEQFF.

This clonotype has only a few counts. The rearrangement uses TRBV12-3 or TRBV12-4 and TRBJ2-2; D ambiguous. V lost 6 bases to trimming and J lost 8 bases, with 7 bases between them. CDR3 length equals 11 residues. This chain's CDR3 is CASRIQGELFF. CDR3 nucleotides: TGTGCCAGCAGGATACAGGGGGAGCTGTTTTTT.

This clonotype showed up just a few times. The genes are TRBV12-3 or TRBV12-4 and TRBJ1-5; 10 positions agree with TRBD1. After removal of 6 bases from V and 8 bases from J, the junction contained 1 base not matched to a gene. CDR3 length: 12 residues. CDR3 residues: CASRDRGEPQHF. The CDR3 nucleotides are TGTGCCAGCAGGGACAGGGGGGAGCCCCAGCATTTT.

This clonotype was counted a few times. V and J are TRBV6-1 and TRBJ1-2; 9 bases fit TRBD1. V gave up 8 bases and J gave up 6 bases; unmatched junction bases: 7. Looked up from germline, CDR1 is MNHNS and CDR2 is SASEGT. The CDR3 consists of 13 residues. The CDR3 coding sequence is TGTGCCAGCCACCCGGGACAGGGAGATGGCTACACCTTC. This encodes CASHPGQGDGYTF.

This chain joins TRBV11-2 and TRBJ2-7, with D uncertain. The germline gives CDR1 SGHAT, CDR2 FQNNGV. This CDR3 has 11 amino acids. Trimming shortened V by 4 bases and J by 5 bases, and 6 bases separated the two germline ends. The CDR3 bases are TGTGCCAGCAGCTACGGCCACGAGCAGTACTTC. Translated: CASSYGHEQYF.

This sequence joins TRBV7-2 and TRBJ2-1, with D perhaps matching TRBD2 (6 bases). There are 16 residues in the CDR3. Trimming cost V 0 bases and J 4 bases, with 13 bases left between them. CDR1 and CDR2 from the germline V gene are SGHTA and FQGNSA. The CDR3 DNA is TGTGCCAGCAGCTTAGCTCCAGCGGGTTCTTACAATGAGCAGTTCTTC. It yields the protein CASSLAPAGSYNEQFF.

The sample holds a few counts of this clonotype. This chain links TRBV12-3 or TRBV12-4 with TRBJ1-5; unclear D gene. Trimming shortened V by 5 bases and J by 9 bases, and 17 bases separated the two germline ends. The CDR3 is made up of 14 amino acids. CDR3 sequence: CASSPGLLVTPQHF. For the CDR3, the DNA is TGTGCCAGCAGTCCCGGCCTTCTAGTCACGCCCCAGCATTTT.

This clonotype was recorded a few times. The CDR3 DNA sequence: TGTGCCAGCAGCTTAGATCACCGCCCATCTAACTATGGCTACACCTTC. Translated, it gives CASSLDHRPSNYGYTF. The chain recombines TRBV11-2 with TRBJ1-2; D is undetermined. The CDR3 contains 16 residues. Germline-derived CDR1 and CDR2 are SGHAT and FQNNGV. V lost 0 bases to trimming and J lost 0 bases, with 11 bases between them. Filled out from reference TRBV11-2 and TRBJ1-2, the complete variable domain reads EAGVAQSPRYKIIEKRQSVAFWCNPISGHATLYWYQQILGQGPKLLIQFQNNGVVDDSQLPKDRFSAERLKGVDSTLKIQPAKLEDSAVYLCASSLDHRPSNYGYTFGSGTRLTVV.

Ten or more counts support this clonotype. This chain uses TRBV2 with TRBJ1-5, with D tentatively TRBD1 (5 bases). The CDR3 consists of 12 residues. Germline-derived CDR1 and CDR2 are SNHLY and FYNNEI. V lost 6 bases and J 7 bases, leaving 10 bases between the germline ends. CDR3 loop: CASSPRGQPQHF. The CDR3 DNA follows: TGTGCCAGCAGCCCACGGGGCCAGCCCCAGCATTTT. The full variable domain, with the rest looked up from reference TRBV2 and TRBJ1-5, is EPEVTQTPSHQVTQMGQEVILRCVPISNHLYFYWYRQILGQKVEFLVSFYNNEISEKSEIFDDQFSVERPDGSNFTLKIRSTKLEDSAMYFCASSPRGQPQHFGDGTRLSIL.

This clonotype came up many times. This chain links TRBV2 with TRBJ2-3, with D possibly being TRBD2 (5 bases). Germline V gene data show CDR1 as SNHLY and CDR2 as FYNNEI. The CDR3 contains 16 residues. Trimming took 3 bases from V and 0 from J, leaving 13 bases between them. CDR3 coding DNA: TGTGCCAGCAGTGACTTTGCGGGCCACAGCACAGATACGCAGTATTTT. Protein product: CASSDFAGHSTDTQYF.

The chain employs TRBV6-5 and TRBJ1-1; D is ambiguous. CDR1 MNHEY and CDR2 SVGAGI come from the germline V gene. The length of the CDR3 is 14 residues. V gave up 4 bases and J gave up 0 bases, with 9 bases separating them. The CDR3 nucleotides read TGTGCCAGCAGTTTTAATTCCGTGAACACTGAAGCTTTCTTT. It translates to CASSFNSVNTEAFF.